This T cell receptor (beta chain) originates from a study of cytomegalovirus exposure and HLA in healthy donors. At the level of the study: Ancestry clustering placed 70% to 90% of roughly 410 genotyped donors in the Caucasian-associated cluster.

V shed 2 bases, J shed 2 bases, and the junction held 4 bases outside the gene matches. The CDR3 sequence is 15 residues long. The germline CDR1 and CDR2 sequences are SGHVS and FQNEAQ. The PCR made use of 60 Vbeta and 13 Jbeta primers. In the source study's methods: Among the unique TCR beta chains that a later analysis counted, about 79 million in all, approximately 12 million were shared. Assay: immunoSEQ multiplex PCR; the TCRdb copy retains only in-frame clones and omits some. That table furnishes V, J and clone size, whereas the DNA furnished D and trimming. The data hold 150,000 to 200,000 clones, with approximately 84% observed a single time.

This receptor was obtained from a girl less than two years old in good health and CMV-seronegative. The chain carries TRBV7-8 and TRBJ2-7; 9 bases match TRBD1. Source material: PBMCs. Here the CDR3 reads CASSLLDRGAYEQYF. The CDR3 DNA sequence: TGTGCCAGCAGCTTATTAGACAGGGGGGCCTACGAGCAGTACTTC. Full variable domain (outside the CDR3, taken from reference TRBV7-8 and TRBJ2-7): GAGVSQSPRYKVAKRGQDVALRCDPISGHVSLFWYQQALGQGPEFLTYFQNEAQLDKSGLPSDRFFAERPEGSVSTLKIQRTQQEDSAVYLCASSLLDRGAYEQYFGPGTRLTVT.